The text below deals with one T cell receptor (beta chain). This sample was taken from a study of blood T cell repertoires in COVID-19. Looking at the study overall: Collection of acute and convalescent COVID-19 samples took place in the United States, Italy and Spain. Sources were T cells, B-cell-depleted T cells, or PBMCs; the material itself was cDNA or gDNA.

In the authors' methods: Reference gene primer amplification gave nucleated cell count estimates. Sequenced by immunoSEQ multiplex PCR; TCRdb stores in-frame clones only, minus some. Clone size and the V and J calls come from that table; the DNA yielded D and trimming. The sample lists more than 200,000 clones; about nine tenths were seen once. CDR1 is LNHDA and CDR2 is SQIVND in the germline V gene (reference sequence). V lost 0 bases to trimming and J lost 8 bases, with 19 bases between them. The CDR3 consists of 16 residues. Material: peripheral blood. The chain combines TRBV19 with TRBJ1-2, with D possibly being TRBD1 (6 bases). The clonotype was recovered from a man aged 45-60 years with acute or convalescent COVID-19. The CDR3 protein is CASSIDGQGWFIGYTF. Here the CDR3 DNA reads TGTGCCAGTAGTATAGATGGGCAGGGGTGGTTCATCGGCTACACCTTC.